A single T cell receptor (beta chain) is shown here with its context. Sequenced by immunoSEQ multiplex PCR; TCRdb stores in-frame clones only, minus some. The data show tens of thousands of clones, about 94% seen once. The data were taken from a study of T cell changes during pregnancy in multiple sclerosis. V was shortened by 7 bases and J by 2 bases, with 14 bases between the two germline ends. The CDR3 covers 14 residues. The germline gives CDR1 SGHTA, CDR2 FQGNSA. This TCR came from a female donor in good health, enrolled as a control in a pregnancy study. This specimen was peripheral blood, taken in the first trimester of pregnancy. The chain links TRBV7-2 to TRBJ2-5; TRBD2 might be the D (5 bases). The CDR3 protein is CASTPGGGQETQYF. DNA for the CDR3: TGTGCCAGCACCCCAGGAGGAGGTCAAGAGACCCAGTACTTC.